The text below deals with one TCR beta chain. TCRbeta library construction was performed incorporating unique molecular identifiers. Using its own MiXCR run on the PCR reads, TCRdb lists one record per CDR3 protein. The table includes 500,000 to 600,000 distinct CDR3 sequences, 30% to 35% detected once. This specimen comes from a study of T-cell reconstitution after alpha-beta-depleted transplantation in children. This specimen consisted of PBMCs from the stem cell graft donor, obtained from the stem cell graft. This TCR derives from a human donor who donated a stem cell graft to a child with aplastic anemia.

DNA for the CDR3: TGTGCCAGCAGTCGGTCTGCCGGGGAGCTGTTTTTT. Translation: CASSRSAGELFF. The chain recombines TRBV27 with TRBJ2-2; D unclear. CDR1 is MNHEY, CDR2 SMNVEV, per germline (reference sequence). Trimming cost V 5 bases and J 6 bases, with 7 bases left between them. This CDR3 has 12 amino acids.